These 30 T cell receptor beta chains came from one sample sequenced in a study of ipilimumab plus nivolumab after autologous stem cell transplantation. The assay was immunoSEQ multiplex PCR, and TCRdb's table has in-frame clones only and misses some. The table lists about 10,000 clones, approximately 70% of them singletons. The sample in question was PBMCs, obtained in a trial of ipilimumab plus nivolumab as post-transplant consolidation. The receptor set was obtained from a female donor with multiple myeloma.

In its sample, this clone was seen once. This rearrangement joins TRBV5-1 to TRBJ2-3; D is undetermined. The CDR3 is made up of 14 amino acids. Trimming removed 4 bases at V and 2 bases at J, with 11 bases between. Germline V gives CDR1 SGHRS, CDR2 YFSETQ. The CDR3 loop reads CASSLTRLTDTQYF. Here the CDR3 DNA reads TGCGCCAGCAGCCTAACGCGTCTCACAGATACGCAGTATTTT.

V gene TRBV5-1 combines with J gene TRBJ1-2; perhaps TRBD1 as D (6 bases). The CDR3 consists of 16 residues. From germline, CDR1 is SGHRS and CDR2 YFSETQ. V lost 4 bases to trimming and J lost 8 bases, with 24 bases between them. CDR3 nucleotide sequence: TGCGCCAGCAGCGACACCCCGGACAGCTCAGCGGGGGGCTACACCTTC. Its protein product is CASSDTPDSSAGGYTF.

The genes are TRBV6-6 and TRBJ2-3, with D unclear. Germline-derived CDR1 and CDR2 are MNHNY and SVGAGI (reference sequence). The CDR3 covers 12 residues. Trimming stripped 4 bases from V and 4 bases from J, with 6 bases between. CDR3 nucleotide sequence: TGTGCCAGCAGTTCTCGATCAGATACGCAGTATTTT. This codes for CASSSRSDTQYF.

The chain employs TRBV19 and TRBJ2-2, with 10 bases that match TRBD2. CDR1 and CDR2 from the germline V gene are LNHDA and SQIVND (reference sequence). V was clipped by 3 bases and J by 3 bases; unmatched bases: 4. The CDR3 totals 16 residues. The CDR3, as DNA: TGTGCCAGTAGTATGTCTAGCGGGAGCGACACCGGGGAGCTGTTTTTT. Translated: CASSMSSGSDTGELFF. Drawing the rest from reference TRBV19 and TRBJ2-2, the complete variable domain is DGGITQSPKYLFRKEGQNVTLSCEQNLNHDAMYWYRQDPGQGLRLIYYSQIVNDFQKGDIAEGYSVSREKKESFPLTVTSAQKNPTAFYLCASSMSSGSDTGELFFGEGSRLTVL.

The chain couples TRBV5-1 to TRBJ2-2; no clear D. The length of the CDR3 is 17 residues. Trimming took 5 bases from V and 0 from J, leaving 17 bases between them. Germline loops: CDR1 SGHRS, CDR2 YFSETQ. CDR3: CASRIIAGPTNTGELFF. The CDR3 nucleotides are TGCGCCAGCAGAATTATAGCAGGACCGACGAACACCGGGGAGCTGTTTTTT.

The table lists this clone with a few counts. CDR3 bases: TGTGCCAGCAGCCATGGAGCCGGGACCGGGGAAAACATTCAGTACTTC. Encoded protein: CASSHGAGTGENIQYF. The chain has TRBV14 and TRBJ2-4; D assignment may be TRBD1 or TRBD2 (5 bases each). The CDR3 is made up of 16 amino acids. Germline V gene data show CDR1 as SGHDN and CDR2 as FVKESK. V lost 3 bases and J lost 5, with 17 bases in between. Full variable domain (missing parts from reference TRBV14 and TRBJ2-4): EAGVTQFPSHSVIEKGQTVTLRCDPISGHDNLYWYRRVMGKEIKFLLHFVKESKQDESGMPNNRFLAERTGGTYSTLKVQPAELEDSGVYFCASSHGAGTGENIQYFGAGTRLSVL.

The CDR3 bases are TGTGCCAGCAGCTTGCCCAGGGGGCAAGGTTCACCCCTCCACTTT. The encoded protein is CASSLPRGQGSPLHF. This sequence joins TRBV7-8 and TRBJ1-6; the match to TRBD1 covers 8 bases. The CDR3 sequence is 15 residues long. From germline, CDR1 is SGHVS and CDR2 FQNEAQ. With V trimmed by 3 bases and J by 9 bases, 7 bases remained unmatched.

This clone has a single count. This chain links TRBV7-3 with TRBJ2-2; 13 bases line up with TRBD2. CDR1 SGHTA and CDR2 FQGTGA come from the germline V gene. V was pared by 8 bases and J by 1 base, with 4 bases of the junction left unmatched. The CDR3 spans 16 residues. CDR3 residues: CASGGLAGLNTGELFF. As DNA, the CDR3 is TGTGCCAGCGGGGGACTAGCGGGGTTGAACACCGGGGAGCTGTTTTTT.

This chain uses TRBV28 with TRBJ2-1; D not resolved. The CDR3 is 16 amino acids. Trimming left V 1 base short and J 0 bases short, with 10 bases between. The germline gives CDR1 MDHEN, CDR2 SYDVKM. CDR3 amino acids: CASSLFAGSSYNEQFF. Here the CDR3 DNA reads TGTGCCAGCAGTTTATTTGCTGGATCCTCCTACAATGAGCAGTTCTTC.

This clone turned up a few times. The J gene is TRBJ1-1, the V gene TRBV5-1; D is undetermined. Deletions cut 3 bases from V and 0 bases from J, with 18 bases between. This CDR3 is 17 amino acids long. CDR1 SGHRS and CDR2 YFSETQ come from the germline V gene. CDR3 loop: CASSSEARTRLNTEAFF. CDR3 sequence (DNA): TGCGCCAGCAGCTCGGAGGCACGGACTCGACTGAACACTGAAGCTTTCTTT.

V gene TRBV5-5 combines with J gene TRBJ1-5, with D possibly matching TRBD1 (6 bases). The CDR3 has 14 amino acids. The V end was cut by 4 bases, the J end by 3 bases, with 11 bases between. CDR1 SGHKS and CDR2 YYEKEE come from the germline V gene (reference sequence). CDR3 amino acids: CASSQDSNNQPQHF. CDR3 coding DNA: TGTGCCAGCAGCCAGGACAGTAACAATCAGCCCCAGCATTTT.

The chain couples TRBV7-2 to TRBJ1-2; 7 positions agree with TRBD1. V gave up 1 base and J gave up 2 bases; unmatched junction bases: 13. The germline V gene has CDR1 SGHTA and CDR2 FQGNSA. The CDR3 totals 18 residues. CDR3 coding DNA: TGTGCCAGCAGCTTAGTGGGCGGGGGACAGAGCCTAAACTATGGCTACACCTTC. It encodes CASSLVGGGQSLNYGYTF. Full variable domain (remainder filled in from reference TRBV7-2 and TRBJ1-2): GAGVSQSPSNKVTEKGKDVELRCDPISGHTALYWYRQSLGQGLEFLIYFQGNSAPDKSGLPSDRFSAERTGGSVSTLTIQRTQQEDSAVYLCASSLVGGGQSLNYGYTFGSGTRLTVV.

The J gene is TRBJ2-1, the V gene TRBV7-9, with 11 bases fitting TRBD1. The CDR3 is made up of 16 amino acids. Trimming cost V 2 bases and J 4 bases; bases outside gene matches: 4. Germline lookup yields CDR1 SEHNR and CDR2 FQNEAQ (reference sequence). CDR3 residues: CASSLRDRGIYNEQFF. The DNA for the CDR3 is TGTGCCAGCAGCTTACGGGACAGGGGGATTTACAATGAGCAGTTCTTC.

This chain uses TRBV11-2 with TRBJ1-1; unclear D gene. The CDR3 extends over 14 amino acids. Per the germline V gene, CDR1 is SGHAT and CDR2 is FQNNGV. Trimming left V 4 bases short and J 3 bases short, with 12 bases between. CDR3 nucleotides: TGTGCCAGCAGCTCTCAGGCTAGTTACACTGAAGCTTTCTTT. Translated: CASSSQASYTEAFF.

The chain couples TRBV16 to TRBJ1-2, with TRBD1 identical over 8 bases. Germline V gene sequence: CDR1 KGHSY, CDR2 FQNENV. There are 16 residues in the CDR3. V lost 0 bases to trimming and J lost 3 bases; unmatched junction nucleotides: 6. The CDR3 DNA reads TGTGCCAGCAGCCAATCTCGAACAGGGGGGGACTATGGCTACACCTTC. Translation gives CASSQSRTGGDYGYTF.

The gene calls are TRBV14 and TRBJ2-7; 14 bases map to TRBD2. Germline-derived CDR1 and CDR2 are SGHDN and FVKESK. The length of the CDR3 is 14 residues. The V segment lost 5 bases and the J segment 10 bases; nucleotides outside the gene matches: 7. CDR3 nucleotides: TGTGCCAGCAGCGCCGGGACTAGCGGGAGTAGACAGTACTTC. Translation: CASSAGTSGSRQYF.

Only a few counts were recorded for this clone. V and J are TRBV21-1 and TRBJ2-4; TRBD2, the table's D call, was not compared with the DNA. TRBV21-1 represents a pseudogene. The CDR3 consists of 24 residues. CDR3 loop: CASSIPPSPGLAGVGGVAKNIQYF. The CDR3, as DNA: TGTGCCAGCAGCATTCCCCCTTCACCGGGACTAGCGGGAGTGGGGGGGGTAGCCAAAAACATTCAGTACTTC.

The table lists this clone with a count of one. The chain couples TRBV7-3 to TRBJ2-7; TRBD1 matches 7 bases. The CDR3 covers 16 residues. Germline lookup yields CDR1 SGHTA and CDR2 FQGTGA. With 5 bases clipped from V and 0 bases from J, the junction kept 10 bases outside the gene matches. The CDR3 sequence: CASSRLGGQSSYEQYF. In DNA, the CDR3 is TGTGCCAGCAGCCGGTTAGGGGGACAGAGCTCCTACGAGCAGTACTTC.

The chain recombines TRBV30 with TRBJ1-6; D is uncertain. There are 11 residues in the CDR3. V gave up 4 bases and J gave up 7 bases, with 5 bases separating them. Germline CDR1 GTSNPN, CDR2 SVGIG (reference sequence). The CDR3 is CAWKLNSPLHF. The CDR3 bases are TGTGCCTGGAAACTGAATTCACCCCTCCACTTT.

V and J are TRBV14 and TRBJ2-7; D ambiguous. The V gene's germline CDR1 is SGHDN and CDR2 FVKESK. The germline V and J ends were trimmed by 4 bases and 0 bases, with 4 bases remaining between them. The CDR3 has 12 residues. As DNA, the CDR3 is TGTGCCAGCAGCCCTAGCTCCTACGAGCAGTACTTC. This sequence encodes CASSPSSYEQYF.

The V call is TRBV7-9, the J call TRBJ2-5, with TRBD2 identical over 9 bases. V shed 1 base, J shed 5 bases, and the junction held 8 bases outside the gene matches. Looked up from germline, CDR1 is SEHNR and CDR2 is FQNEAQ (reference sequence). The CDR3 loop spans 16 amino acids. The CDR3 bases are TGTGCCAGCAGCTTAGGTCTAATGGGACTAGCTGAGACCCAGTACTTC. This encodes CASSLGLMGLAETQYF.

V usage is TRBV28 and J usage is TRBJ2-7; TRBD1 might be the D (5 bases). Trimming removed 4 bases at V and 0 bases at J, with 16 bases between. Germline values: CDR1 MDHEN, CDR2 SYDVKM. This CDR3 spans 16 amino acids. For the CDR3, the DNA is TGTGCCAGCAGTTCCCGCCAGGGCCGGAGCTCCTACGAGCAGTACTTC. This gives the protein CASSSRQGRSSYEQYF.

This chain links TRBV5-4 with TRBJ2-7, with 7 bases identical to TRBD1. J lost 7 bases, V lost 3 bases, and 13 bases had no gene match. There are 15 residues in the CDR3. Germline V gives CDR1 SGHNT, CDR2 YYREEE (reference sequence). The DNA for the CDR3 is TGTGCCAGCAGCTCCTCCCGGGACAGCCGTTTTGAGCAGTACTTC. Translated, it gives CASSSSRDSRFEQYF. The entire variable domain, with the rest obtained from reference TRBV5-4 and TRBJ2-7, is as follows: ETGVTQSPTHLIKTRGQQVTLRCSSQSGHNTVSWYQQALGQGPQFIFQYYREEENGRGNFPPRFSGLQFPNYSSELNVNALELDDSALYLCASSSSRDSRFEQYFGPGTRLTVT.

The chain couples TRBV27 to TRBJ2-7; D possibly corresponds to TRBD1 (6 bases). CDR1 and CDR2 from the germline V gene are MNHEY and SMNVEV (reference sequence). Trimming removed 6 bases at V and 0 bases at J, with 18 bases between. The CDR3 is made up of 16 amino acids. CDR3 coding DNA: TGTGCCAGCAGATTGGGGTCAGGGGTCAACTCCTACGAGCAGTACTTC. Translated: CASRLGSGVNSYEQYF.

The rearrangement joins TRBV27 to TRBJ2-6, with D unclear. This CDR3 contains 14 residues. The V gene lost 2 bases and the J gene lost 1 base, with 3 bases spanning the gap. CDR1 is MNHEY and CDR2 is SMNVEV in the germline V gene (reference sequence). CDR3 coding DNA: TGTGCCAGCAGTTTAAGTTCTGGGGCCAACGTCCTGACTTTC. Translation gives CASSLSSGANVLTF.

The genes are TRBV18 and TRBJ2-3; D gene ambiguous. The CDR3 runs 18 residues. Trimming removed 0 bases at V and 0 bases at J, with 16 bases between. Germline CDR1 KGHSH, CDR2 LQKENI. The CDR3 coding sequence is TGTGCCAGCTCACCACCGTACAGCCTATACGCTAGCACAGATACGCAGTATTTT. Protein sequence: CASSPPYSLYASTDTQYF.

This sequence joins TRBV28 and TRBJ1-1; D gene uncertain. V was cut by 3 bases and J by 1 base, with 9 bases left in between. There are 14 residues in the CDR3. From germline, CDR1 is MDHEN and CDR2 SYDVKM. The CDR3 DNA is TGTGCCAGCAGTTTGGAGAGAGAGAACACTGAAGCTTTCTTT. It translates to CASSLERENTEAFF.

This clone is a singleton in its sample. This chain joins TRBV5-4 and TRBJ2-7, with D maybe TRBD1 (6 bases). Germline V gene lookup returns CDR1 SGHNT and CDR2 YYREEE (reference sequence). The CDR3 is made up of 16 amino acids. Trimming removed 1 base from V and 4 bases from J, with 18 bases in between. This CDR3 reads CASSLPRTVSGYEQYF. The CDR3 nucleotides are TGTGCCAGCAGCTTGCCCAGGACAGTCTCCGGTTACGAGCAGTACTTC.

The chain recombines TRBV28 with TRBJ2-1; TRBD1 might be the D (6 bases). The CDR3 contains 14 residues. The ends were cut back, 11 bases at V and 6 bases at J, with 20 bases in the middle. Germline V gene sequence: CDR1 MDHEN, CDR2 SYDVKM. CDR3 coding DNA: TGTGCCCCCCTTAGATTACAGGGAATCAATGAGCAGTTCTTC. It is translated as CAPLRLQGINEQFF.

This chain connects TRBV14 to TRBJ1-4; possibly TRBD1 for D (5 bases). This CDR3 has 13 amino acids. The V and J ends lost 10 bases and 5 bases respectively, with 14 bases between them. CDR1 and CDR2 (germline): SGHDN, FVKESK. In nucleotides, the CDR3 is TGTGCCACCAGGGAAATCGGCAATGAAAAACTGTTTTTT. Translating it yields CATREIGNEKLFF.